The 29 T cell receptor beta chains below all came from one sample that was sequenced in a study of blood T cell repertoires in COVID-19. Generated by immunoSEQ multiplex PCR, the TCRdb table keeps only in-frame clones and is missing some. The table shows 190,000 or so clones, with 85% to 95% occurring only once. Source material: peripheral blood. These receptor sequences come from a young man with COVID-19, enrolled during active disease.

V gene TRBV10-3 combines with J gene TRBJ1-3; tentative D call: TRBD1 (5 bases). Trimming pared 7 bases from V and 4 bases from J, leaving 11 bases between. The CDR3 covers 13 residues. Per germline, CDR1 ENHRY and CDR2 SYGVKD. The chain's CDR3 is CAIKIAGGNTIYF. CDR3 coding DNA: TGTGCCATCAAAATCGCAGGGGGAAACACCATATATTTT.

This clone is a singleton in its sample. The DNA of the CDR3 is TGTGCCAGCAGTTACTCGGAGGGGGCCCTTCAGGCTTTCTTT. Translated, it gives CASSYSEGALQAFF. The chain uses TRBV6-5 and TRBJ1-1; TRBD1 matches 7 bases. Looked up from germline, CDR1 is MNHEY and CDR2 is SVGAGI. The length of the CDR3 is 14 residues. V lost 0 bases, J lost 11 bases, and 9 bases stayed unmatched.

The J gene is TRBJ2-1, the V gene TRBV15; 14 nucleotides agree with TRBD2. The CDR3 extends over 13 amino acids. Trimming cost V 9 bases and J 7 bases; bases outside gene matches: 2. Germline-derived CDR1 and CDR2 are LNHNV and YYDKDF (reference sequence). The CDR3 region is CATRLAGGNEQFF. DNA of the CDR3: TGTGCCACGAGACTAGCGGGGGGGAATGAGCAGTTCTTC.

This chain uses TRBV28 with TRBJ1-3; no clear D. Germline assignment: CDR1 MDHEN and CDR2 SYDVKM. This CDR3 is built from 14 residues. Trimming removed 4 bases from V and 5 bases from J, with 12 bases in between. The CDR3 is CASSSPRSRNTIYF. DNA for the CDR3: TGTGCCAGCAGTTCGCCGCGAAGTAGAAACACCATATATTTT.

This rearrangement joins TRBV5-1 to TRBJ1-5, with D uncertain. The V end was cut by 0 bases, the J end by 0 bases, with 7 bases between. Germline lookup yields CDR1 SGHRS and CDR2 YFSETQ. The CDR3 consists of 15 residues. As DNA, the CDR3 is TGCGCCAGCAGCTTGGGTCCAGGTAGCAATCAGCCCCAGCATTTT. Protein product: CASSLGPGSNQPQHF.

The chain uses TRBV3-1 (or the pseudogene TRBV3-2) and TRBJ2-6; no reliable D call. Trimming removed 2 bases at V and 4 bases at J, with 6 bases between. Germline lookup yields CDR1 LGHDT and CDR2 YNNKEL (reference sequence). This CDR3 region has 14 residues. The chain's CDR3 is CASSQFSGANVLTF. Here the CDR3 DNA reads TGTGCCAGCAGCCAATTTTCGGGGGCCAACGTCCTGACTTTC.

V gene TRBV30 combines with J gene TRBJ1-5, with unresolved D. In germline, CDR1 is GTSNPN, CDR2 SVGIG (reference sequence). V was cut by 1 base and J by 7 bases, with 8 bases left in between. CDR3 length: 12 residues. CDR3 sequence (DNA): TGTGCCTGGAGTGGGGGAGGACAGCCCCAGCATTTT. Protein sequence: CAWSGGGQPQHF.

The CDR3 DNA is TGTGCCAGCACTAAGATCCCGGGAGGGGTGGATGGCTACACCTTC. This encodes CASTKIPGGVDGYTF. The J gene is TRBJ1-2, the V gene TRBV6-5; TRBD1 is a possible D gene (5 bases). V lost 7 bases to trimming and J lost 6 bases, with 21 bases between them. The CDR3 loop spans 15 amino acids. CDR1 and CDR2 (germline): MNHEY, SVGAGI.

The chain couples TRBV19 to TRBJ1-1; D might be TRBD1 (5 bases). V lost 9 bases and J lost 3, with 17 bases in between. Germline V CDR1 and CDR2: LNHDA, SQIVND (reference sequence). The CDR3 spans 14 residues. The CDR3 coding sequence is TGTGCCAGCCAGCCAGGGTTTTACGACACTGAAGCTTTCTTT. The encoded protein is CASQPGFYDTEAFF.

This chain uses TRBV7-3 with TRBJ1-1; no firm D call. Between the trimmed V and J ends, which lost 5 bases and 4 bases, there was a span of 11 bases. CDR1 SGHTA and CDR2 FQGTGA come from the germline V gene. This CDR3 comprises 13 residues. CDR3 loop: CASSPQPSTEAFF. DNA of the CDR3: TGTGCCAGCAGCCCACAACCCAGCACTGAAGCTTTCTTT. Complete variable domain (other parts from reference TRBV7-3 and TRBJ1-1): GAGVSQTPSNKVTEKGKYVELRCDPISGHTALYWYRQSLGQGPEFLIYFQGTGAADDSGLPNDRFFAVRPEGSVSTLKIQRTERGDSAVYLCASSPQPSTEAFFGQGTRLTVV.

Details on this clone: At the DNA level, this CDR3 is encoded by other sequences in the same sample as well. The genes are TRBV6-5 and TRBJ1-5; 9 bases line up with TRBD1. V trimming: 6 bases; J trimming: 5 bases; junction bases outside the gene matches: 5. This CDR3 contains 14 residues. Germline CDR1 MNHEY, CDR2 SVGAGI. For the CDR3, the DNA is TGTGCCAGCAGCCTGGGACAGGGATATCAGCCCCAGCATTTT. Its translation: CASSLGQGYQPQHF.

The CDR3 DNA reads as TGTGCCACCGGACTCAACGCGGGCAATGAGCAGTTCTTC. Its translation is CATGLNAGNEQFF. The chain combines TRBV6-4 with TRBJ2-1; TRBD2 is a possible D gene (5 bases). V was cut by 10 bases and J by 6 bases, with 16 bases left in between. The CDR3 length is 13 residues. Germline CDR1 and CDR2: MRHNA and SNTAGT.

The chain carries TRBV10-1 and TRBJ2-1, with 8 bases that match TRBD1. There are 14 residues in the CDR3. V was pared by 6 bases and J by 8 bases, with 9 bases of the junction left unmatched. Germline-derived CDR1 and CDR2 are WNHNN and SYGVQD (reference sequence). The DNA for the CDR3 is TGCGCCAGCAGGGGAGGACAGGGTAACGATGAGCAGTTCTTC. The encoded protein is CASRGGQGNDEQFF.

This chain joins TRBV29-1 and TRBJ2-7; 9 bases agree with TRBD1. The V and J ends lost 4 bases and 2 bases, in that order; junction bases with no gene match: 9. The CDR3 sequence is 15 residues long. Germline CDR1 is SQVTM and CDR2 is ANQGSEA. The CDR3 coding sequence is TGCAGCGTTGTGGCCACTAGGACAGGGGCCTACGAGCAGTACTTC. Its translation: CSVVATRTGAYEQYF.

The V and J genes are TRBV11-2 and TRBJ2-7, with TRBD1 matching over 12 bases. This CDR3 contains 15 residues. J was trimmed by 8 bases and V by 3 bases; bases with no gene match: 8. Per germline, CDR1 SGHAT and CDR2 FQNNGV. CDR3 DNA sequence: TGTGCCAGCAGCTTCGGGACAGGGGGCTACGCCCAGCAGTACTTC. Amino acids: CASSFGTGGYAQQYF.

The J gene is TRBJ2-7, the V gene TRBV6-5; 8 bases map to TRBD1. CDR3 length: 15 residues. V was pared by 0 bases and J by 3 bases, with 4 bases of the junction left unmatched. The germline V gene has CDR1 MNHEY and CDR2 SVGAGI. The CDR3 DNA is TGTGCCAGCAGTTACTCGAAACAGGGGGACTACGAGCAGTACTTC. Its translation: CASSYSKQGDYEQYF.

The CDR3 spells CASRDRAGETQYF. CDR3 sequence (DNA): TGTGCCAGCAGGGACAGGGCCGGAGAGACCCAGTACTTC. V is TRBV6-1 and J is TRBJ2-5; 8 nucleotides match TRBD1. The V segment lost 6 bases and the J segment 4 bases; nucleotides outside the gene matches: 4. The CDR3 has 13 amino acids. The germline CDR1 and CDR2 sequences are MNHNS and SASEGT.

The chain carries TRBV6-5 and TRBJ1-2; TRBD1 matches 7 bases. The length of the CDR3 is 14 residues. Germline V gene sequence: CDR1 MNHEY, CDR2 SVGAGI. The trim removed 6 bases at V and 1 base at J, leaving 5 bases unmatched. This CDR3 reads CASSRDSHNYGYTF. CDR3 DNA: TGTGCCAGCAGCAGGGACAGCCATAACTATGGCTACACCTTC.

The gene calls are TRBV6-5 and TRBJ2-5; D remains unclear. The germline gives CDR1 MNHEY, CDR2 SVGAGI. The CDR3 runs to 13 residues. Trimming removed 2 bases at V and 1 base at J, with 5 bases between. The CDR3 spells CASSYVAQETQYF. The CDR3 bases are TGTGCCAGCAGTTACGTGGCCCAAGAGACCCAGTACTTC.

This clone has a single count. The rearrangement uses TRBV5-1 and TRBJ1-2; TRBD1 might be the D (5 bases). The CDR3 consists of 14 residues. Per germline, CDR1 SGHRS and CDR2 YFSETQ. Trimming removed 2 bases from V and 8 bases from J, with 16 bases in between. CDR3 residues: CASSFSQGAGGYTF. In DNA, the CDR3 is TGCGCCAGCAGCTTTTCCCAGGGCGCAGGGGGCTACACCTTC.

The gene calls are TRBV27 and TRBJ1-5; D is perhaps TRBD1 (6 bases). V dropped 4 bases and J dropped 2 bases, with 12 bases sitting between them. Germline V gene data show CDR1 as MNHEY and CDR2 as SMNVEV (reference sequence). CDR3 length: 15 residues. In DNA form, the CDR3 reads TGTGCCAGCAGTTCGGCAGAGGGGGGCAATCAGCCCCAGCATTTT. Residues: CASSSAEGGNQPQHF.

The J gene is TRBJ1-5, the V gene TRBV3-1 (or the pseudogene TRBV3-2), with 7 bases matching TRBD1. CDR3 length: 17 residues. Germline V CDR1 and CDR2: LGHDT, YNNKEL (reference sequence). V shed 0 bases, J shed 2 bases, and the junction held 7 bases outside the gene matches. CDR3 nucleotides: TGTGCCAGCAGCCAAGATTTCGGAACAGGGGGCAATCAGCCCCAGCATTTT. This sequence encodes CASSQDFGTGGNQPQHF.

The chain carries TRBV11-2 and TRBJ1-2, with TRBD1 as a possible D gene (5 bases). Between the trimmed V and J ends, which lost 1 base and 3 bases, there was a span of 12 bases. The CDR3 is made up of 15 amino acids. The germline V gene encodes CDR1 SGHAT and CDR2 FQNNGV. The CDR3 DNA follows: TGTGCCAGCAGCTTAGTTCAGGGTTGGGACTATGGCTACACCTTC. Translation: CASSLVQGWDYGYTF.

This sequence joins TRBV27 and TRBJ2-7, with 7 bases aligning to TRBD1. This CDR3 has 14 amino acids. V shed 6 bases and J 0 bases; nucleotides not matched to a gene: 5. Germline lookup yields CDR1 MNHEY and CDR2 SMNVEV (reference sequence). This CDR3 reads CASRSGQHSYEQYF. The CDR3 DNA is TGTGCCAGCAGGTCGGGACAGCACTCCTACGAGCAGTACTTC.

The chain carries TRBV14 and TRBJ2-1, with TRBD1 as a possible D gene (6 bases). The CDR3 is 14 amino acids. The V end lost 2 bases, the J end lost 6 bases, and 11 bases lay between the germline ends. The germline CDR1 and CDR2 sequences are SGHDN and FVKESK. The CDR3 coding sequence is TGTGCCAGCAGCCAATTCCGAGGGGGCAATGAGCAGTTCTTC. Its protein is CASSQFRGGNEQFF.

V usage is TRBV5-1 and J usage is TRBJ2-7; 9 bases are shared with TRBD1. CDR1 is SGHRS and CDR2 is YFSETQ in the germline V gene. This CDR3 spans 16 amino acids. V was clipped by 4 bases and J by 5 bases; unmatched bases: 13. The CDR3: CASSAGRDRVADEQYF. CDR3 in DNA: TGCGCCAGCAGCGCGGGCCGGGACAGGGTGGCCGACGAGCAGTACTTC.

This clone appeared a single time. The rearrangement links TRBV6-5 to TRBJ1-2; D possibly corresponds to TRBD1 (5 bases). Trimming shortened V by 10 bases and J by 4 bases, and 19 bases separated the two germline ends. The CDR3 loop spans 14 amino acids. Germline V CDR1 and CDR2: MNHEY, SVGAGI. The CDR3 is CATYKRPGIYGYTF. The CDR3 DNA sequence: TGTGCCACCTATAAGAGACCAGGGATCTATGGCTACACCTTC.

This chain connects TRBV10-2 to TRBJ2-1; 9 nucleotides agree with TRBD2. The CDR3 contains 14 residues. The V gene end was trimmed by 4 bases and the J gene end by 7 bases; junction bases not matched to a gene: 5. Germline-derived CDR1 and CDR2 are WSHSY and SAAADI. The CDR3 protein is CASSGVSGGNEQFF. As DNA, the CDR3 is TGCGCCAGCAGTGGTGTTAGCGGGGGAAATGAGCAGTTCTTC.

CDR3 sequence reads: CATRGGGPETQYF. The CDR3 bases are TGTGCCACCAGGGGCGGGGGGCCCGAGACCCAGTACTTC. The rearrangement joins TRBV10-3 to TRBJ2-5; TRBD2 matches 8 bases. The CDR3 sequence is 13 residues long. In germline, CDR1 is ENHRY, CDR2 SYGVKD. With 10 bases clipped from V and 5 bases from J, the junction kept 9 bases outside the gene matches.